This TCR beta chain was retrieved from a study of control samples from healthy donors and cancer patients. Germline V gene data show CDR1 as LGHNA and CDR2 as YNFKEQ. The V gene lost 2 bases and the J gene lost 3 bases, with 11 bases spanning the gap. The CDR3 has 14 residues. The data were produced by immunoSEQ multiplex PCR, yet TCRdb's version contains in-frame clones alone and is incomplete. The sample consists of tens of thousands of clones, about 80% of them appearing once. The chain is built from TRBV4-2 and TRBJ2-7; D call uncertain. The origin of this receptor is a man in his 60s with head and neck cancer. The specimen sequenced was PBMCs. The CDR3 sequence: CASSQSHGHYEQYF. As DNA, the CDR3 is TGTGCCAGCAGCCAAAGTCATGGGCACTACGAGCAGTACTTC.